The rows below give T cell receptor beta chains drawn from one sample of a study of radiation and T cells in renal cell carcinoma. The data were produced by immunoSEQ multiplex PCR, yet TCRdb's version contains in-frame clones alone and is incomplete. Of some 8,000 clones in the sample, around 64% were seen once. Here the sequenced sample was tumor tissue, taken from a patient whose treatment was nephrectomy without radiotherapy. The receptors come from a man in his 60s with renal cell carcinoma. The CDR3 runs from the conserved cysteine through the conserved F or W. The D gene is left open where the match is weak.

CDR3 protein: CASSVGIWGTYEKLFF; J gene: TRBJ1-4; D gene: -; V gene: TRBV9
CDR3 protein: CASSWKQVDTQYF; J gene: TRBJ2-3; D gene: -; V gene: TRBV7-2
CDR3 protein: CASSLEYSNQPQHF; J gene: TRBJ1-5; D gene: -; V gene: TRBV5-5
CDR3 protein: CASSPLGTVNQPQHF; J gene: TRBJ1-5; D gene: TRBD1; V gene: TRBV18
CDR3 protein: CASGLVPDGRFSNQPQHF; J gene: TRBJ1-5; D gene: -; V gene: TRBV12-5
CDR3 protein: CASSQIEGVWDGYTF; J gene: TRBJ1-2; D gene: -; V gene: TRBV4-1
CDR3 protein: CASSTDSSSGANVLTF; J gene: TRBJ2-6; D gene: -; V gene: TRBV19
CDR3 protein: CASSQEPRWANEQFF; J gene: TRBJ2-1; D gene: -; V gene: TRBV14
CDR3 protein: CASSLGISNTGELFF; J gene: TRBJ2-2; D gene: -; V gene: TRBV7-9
CDR3 protein: CASSLDVGNEQYF; J gene: TRBJ2-7; D gene: -; V gene: TRBV7-9
CDR3 protein: CASSLYNYGYTF; J gene: TRBJ1-2; D gene: -; V gene: TRBV7-2
CDR3 protein: CASRTGWEETQYF; J gene: TRBJ2-5; D gene: TRBD1; V gene: TRBV5-4
CDR3 protein: CASSYPGSGTQYF; J gene: TRBJ2-5; D gene: -; V gene: TRBV6-5
CDR3 protein: CASRASINYGYTF; J gene: TRBJ1-2; D gene: -; V gene: TRBV4-3
CDR3 protein: CASSHPYDYGYTF; J gene: TRBJ1-2; D gene: -; V gene: TRBV28
CDR3 protein: CSVVLAGPEETQYF; J gene: TRBJ2-5; D gene: TRBD2; V gene: TRBV29-1
CDR3 protein: CASSQEAHIQYF; J gene: TRBJ2-4; D gene: -; V gene: TRBV14
CDR3 protein: CASSLAGFNQPQHF; J gene: TRBJ1-5; D gene: -; V gene: TRBV5-6
CDR3 protein: CSAIPQETQYF; J gene: TRBJ2-5; D gene: -; V gene: TRBV20-1
CDR3 protein: CASSRMNQPQHF; J gene: TRBJ1-5; D gene: -; V gene: TRBV6-5
CDR3 protein: CASSAPGQGPQPQHF; J gene: TRBJ1-5; D gene: TRBD1; V gene: TRBV28
CDR3 protein: CASSSGLAGDTQYF; J gene: TRBJ2-3; D gene: TRBD2; V gene: TRBV7-2
CDR3 protein: CASSQDPSPGDGYTF; J gene: TRBJ1-2; D gene: -; V gene: TRBV4-2
CDR3 protein: CASSEGTGTLYEQYF; J gene: TRBJ2-7; D gene: -; V gene: TRBV6-1
CDR3 protein: CASSRTSGGWGTDTQYF; J gene: TRBJ2-3; D gene: TRBD2; V gene: TRBV28
CDR3 protein: CSVEGTQHRAGELFF; J gene: TRBJ2-2; D gene: -; V gene: TRBV29-1
CDR3 protein: CASSYWRGNTGELFF; J gene: TRBJ2-2; D gene: -; V gene: TRBV6-5
CDR3 protein: CASSESGAGVNQPQHF; J gene: TRBJ1-5; D gene: -; V gene: TRBV2
CDR3 protein: CASSRGQGAADTQYF; J gene: TRBJ2-3; D gene: TRBD1; V gene: TRBV7-9
CDR3 protein: CSVGEETQYF; J gene: TRBJ2-5; D gene: -; V gene: TRBV29-1
CDR3 protein: CASSKDESTEAFF; J gene: TRBJ1-1; D gene: -; V gene: TRBV9
CDR3 protein: CASSRSRGAGNTIYF; J gene: TRBJ1-3; D gene: -; V gene: TRBV4-1
CDR3 protein: CASNGGVYEKLFF; J gene: TRBJ1-4; D gene: -; V gene: TRBV25-1
CDR3 protein: CASSGIPGQPHGELFF; J gene: TRBJ2-2; D gene: TRBD1; V gene: TRBV9
CDR3 protein: CSVSGTGDYEQYF; J gene: TRBJ2-7; D gene: TRBD1; V gene: TRBV29-1
CDR3 protein: CASSVDSGEYNEQFF; J gene: TRBJ2-1; D gene: -; V gene: TRBV9
CDR3 protein: CASSSGVGETQYF; J gene: TRBJ2-5; D gene: -; V gene: TRBV7-9